This is a list of T cell receptor beta chains from one sample in a study of blood T cell repertoires in COVID-19. Only in-frame clones appear in the TCRdb table, and some are missing; sequencing was by immunoSEQ multiplex PCR. This sample carries 55,000 to 75,000 clones, approximately 84% of them seen once, and the ten largest clones take approximately 3%. Material: peripheral blood. Receptors originate from a man aged 45-65 years with active COVID-19. Both conserved end residues are part of each CDR3. D genes are given only for firm matches. Not all rows give a size; the values are once, few, many and, for expanded clones, a class.

>NA|TRBV5-4|NA|TRBJ2-5
CASSPGHLQETQYF
TGTGCCAGCAGCCCGGGACACTTACAAGAGACCCAGTACTTC
>NA|TRBV28|NA|TRBJ1-2
CASRPLTGEYGYTF
TGTGCCAGCAGGCCCCTAACGGGGGAATATGGCTACACCTTC
>NA|TRBV6-6|TRBD1|TRBJ1-1
CATRNQQGGGTEAFF
TGTGCCACCCGAAACCAACAGGGGGGAGGCACTGAAGCTTTCTTT
>NA|TRBV5-1|NA|TRBJ1-3
CASSLDSPFSGNTIYF
TGCGCCAGCAGCTTGGACAGCCCGTTCTCTGGAAACACCATATATTTT
>NA|TRBV14|NA|TRBJ2-7
CASSQVNSYEQYF
TGTGCCAGCAGCCAAGTAAACAGCTACGAGCAGTACTTC
>few|TRBV6-5|NA|TRBJ1-2
CASSSRMNYGYTF
TGTGCCAGCAGTTCGCGGATGAACTATGGCTACACCTTC
>NA|TRBV6-5|NA|TRBJ2-1
CASFTLAGGEQFF
TGTGCCAGCTTTACACTTGCCGGCGGTGAGCAGTTCTTC
>NA|TRBV9|TRBD2|TRBJ2-7
CASSVEGTGLGAYEQYF
TGTGCCAGCAGCGTAGAGGGTACGGGACTAGGGGCCTACGAGCAGTACTTC
>NA|TRBV6-4|TRBD1|TRBJ2-7
CASSDLGTGVTYEQYF
TGTGCCAGCAGTGACTTAGGGACAGGGGTCACCTACGAGCAGTACTTC
>once|TRBV19|NA|TRBJ2-7
CASSIRGLGYYEQYF
TGTGCCAGTAGTATCCGAGGGTTAGGCTACTACGAGCAGTACTTC
>NA|TRBV27|TRBD2|TRBJ2-3
CASSPRTSGNTDTQYF
TGTGCCAGCAGCCCTAGGACTAGCGGGAACACAGATACGCAGTATTTT
>NA|TRBV5-1|NA|TRBJ2-1
CASSEQGGLREQFF
TGCGCCAGCAGTGAGCAGGGGGGTCTTAGGGAGCAGTTCTTC
>NA|TRBV3-1/TRBV3-2|NA|TRBJ1-1
CASSPLRKNTEAFF
TGTGCCAGCAGCCCTTTGAGGAAGAACACTGAAGCTTTCTTT
>NA|TRBV3-1/TRBV3-2|NA|TRBJ1-2
CASSQKGLAGGRNYGYTF
TGTGCCAGCAGCCAGAAAGGACTAGCGGGGGGACGGAACTATGGCTACACCTTC
>NA|TRBV15|NA|TRBJ2-1
CATSIIRGGSYNEQFF
TGTGCCACCAGCATCATTCGCGGCGGCTCCTACAATGAGCAGTTCTTC
>NA|TRBV6-5|TRBD1|TRBJ1-6
CASNPTGQGGTPLHF
TGTGCCAGCAACCCGACGGGACAGGGAGGCACACCCCTCCACTTT
>NA|TRBV29-1|TRBD1|TRBJ1-1
CSDQQGQAEAFF
TGCAGCGACCAACAGGGACAGGCTGAAGCTTTCTTT
>NA|TRBV4-3|NA|TRBJ2-7
CASSQGQVSSYEQYF
TGCGCCAGCAGCCAAGGCCAGGTCAGCTCCTACGAGCAGTACTTC
>few|TRBV3-1/TRBV3-2|TRBD1|TRBJ2-5
CASSLWTGETQYF
TGTGCCAGCAGCCTATGGACAGGGGAGACCCAGTACTTC
>NA|TRBV28|NA|TRBJ1-1
CASQSVNTEAFF
TGTGCCAGCCAATCGGTGAACACTGAAGCTTTCTTT
>once|TRBV6-4|NA|TRBJ1-1
CASSGKTAGDTEAFF
TGTGCCAGCAGTGGCAAGACAGCGGGGGACACTGAAGCTTTCTTT
>NA|TRBV3-1/TRBV3-2|NA|TRBJ1-2
CASSQEGIYGYTF
TGTGCCAGCAGCCAGGAGGGAATCTATGGCTACACCTTC
>NA|TRBV5-1|NA|TRBJ2-7
CASSSRQLSYEQYF
TGCGCCAGCAGCTCCCGACAGCTCTCCTACGAGCAGTACTTC
>NA|TRBV7-9|NA|TRBJ2-3
CASSLAHRDNTQYF
TGTGCCAGCAGCTTAGCCCACCGGGATAATACGCAGTATTTT
>NA|TRBV5-6|NA|TRBJ2-5
CASSFRLWGVETQYF
TGTGCCAGCAGCTTCCGCCTATGGGGGGTAGAGACCCAGTACTTC
>NA|TRBV9|NA|TRBJ2-2
CASSAQHTGELFF
TGTGCCAGCAGCGCACAGCACACCGGGGAGCTGTTTTTT
>NA|TRBV6-6|NA|TRBJ2-7
CASSPDRSSSYEQYF
TGTGCCAGCAGTCCAGACAGGTCGAGCTCCTACGAGCAGTACTTC
>NA|TRBV6-2/TRBV6-3|NA|TRBJ2-5
CASSYMGPAGQETQYF
TGTGCCAGCAGTTACATGGGCCCGGCGGGACAAGAGACCCAGTACTTC
>NA|TRBV5-4|NA|TRBJ2-5
CASSTQGGAGKETQYF
TGTGCCAGCAGCACACAAGGGGGGGCCGGGAAAGAGACCCAGTACTTC